This TCR beta chain was sequenced during a study of tumor-infiltrating lymphocytes in primary liver carcinoma. Study overall: Staging of the tumors gave T1-T3 N0M0, with widths of roughly 4.2 to 11 cm. Study-wide findings and caveats: Relative to tumor region pairs, the tumor-adjacent and tumor-blood pairs showed overlap that was lower. Significantly greater top-250-clone fractions characterized tumors relative to blood (p = 0.039). The samples were not sorted (they were bulk), so CD4+ and CD8+ repertoires were not compared.

Constant-region priming of roughly 0.45 ug total RNA yielded TCR beta cDNA. ARM-PCR, slightly modified, supplied the TCR beta libraries through three nested multiplex PCR rounds. Researchers ran the first two PCR rounds for 9 to 10 cycles each with TRBV1-TRBV30 forward primers and a C-beta reverse primer. TCRdb called the multiplex PCR reads again in MiXCR, with one record for every CDR3 protein. The sample lists about 200,000 distinct CDR3 sequences, around three fifths seen once, with 6% to 8.5% in the top ten. The CDR3 sequence is 14 residues long. Germline V gives CDR1 MDHEN, CDR2 SYDVKM. Trimming shortened V by 5 bases and J by 13 bases, and 18 bases separated the two germline ends. The source of the blood RNA was unsorted whole blood, and germline DNA was extracted as well. This clonotype was seen a handful of times. The target antigen is unknown.

The chain is built from TRBV28 and TRBJ1-6; weak D call: TRBD1 (5 bases). The clonotype was recovered from a woman in her fifties or sixties with primary liver carcinoma and hepatitis B virus infection. Sequenced input: peripheral blood. The CDR3, as DNA: TGTGCCAGCAGTCCCGGGACCGTATTGTCGCCCCTCCACTTT. Translated: CASSPGTVLSPLHF.